The T cell receptor (beta chain) under discussion was sequenced for a study of blood T cell repertoires in COVID-19 (dated by TCRdb to 2018 to 2020). A note on the overall study: Collaborator samples came from the United States, Italy and Spain and covered acute and convalescent phases of COVID-19. Where HLA class I and class II types were available, the types were taken from metadata supplied by the sample provider, not from assay-based typing. The samples were drawn from two sources: the first 160 participants of the ongoing ImmuneRACE study, and about 1,300 subjects contributed by 6 global collaborators. The prospective study material was composed of cDNA or gDNA derived from T cells, B-cell-depleted T cells, or PBMCs. The repertoires were made available in a free public database intended to serve as a resource for research on the immune response to SARS-CoV-2. The dataset comprised deeply sampled blood TCRbeta repertoires from subjects exposed to, actively infected with, or recovered from COVID-19. A de-identified subject ID, COVID-19 status, age in years and sex were almost always included in the sample metadata.

As concerns this clone: No antigen is known for it. Base quality data are lacking; no much larger clone is found one base away.

The germline V gene (reference sequence) provides CDR1 SGHNT and CDR2 YYREEE. Relative to germline, V is 2 bases shorter and J is 7 bases shorter, with 13 bases between their ends. Inclusive of the bounding cysteine and phenylalanine, the CDR3 is 13 residues long. Only the CDR3 portion is preserved as DNA: 39 bases, with reading frame beginning at the first base. Whole blood was collected in K2EDTA tubes by collaborating institutions according to the institutions' own protocols. Collaborator samples were shipped for TCRbeta analysis as frozen whole blood, isolated PBMCs, or DNA extracted from either sample type. TCRbeta CDR3 regions were amplified from genomic DNA using the immunoSEQ Assay, a bias-controlled multiplex PCR. The study's processing was this. Within the assay, amplification of reference gene primers was used to estimate how many nucleated cells each sample contained. To quantify the absolute abundance of each unique TCRbeta CDR3 rearrangement, sequence reads were collapsed and filtered. Productive Simpson clonality was computed per sample as the square root of Simpson's diversity index over productive rearrangements. The clones in this table, taken by TCRdb from immuneACCESS, are in-frame only. Not every clone is retained; where verified, under half of the shortfall comes from an unresolved V gene, and the cause of the rest is unknown. V and J calls and clone size are those listed in that table; D and trimming were worked out from the DNA. For this sample there are 150,000 to 200,000 clones; roughly four fifths appear just once. The biggest ten clones account for roughly 10% of the sample.

Study-level results and caveats: The amount of clinical and demographic metadata varied by source and participant and was provided uncurated.

The receptor comes from a human donor in a cohort sampled during active COVID-19. Recombination connected TRBV5-4 to TRBJ2-7; the D gene cannot be named for sure. The sample comprised peripheral blood. The sequenced DNA is TGTGCCAGCAGCTTTCCAGAAAAGAGGGAGCAGTACTTC. It codes for CASSFPEKREQYF.